The 7 T cell receptor beta chains reported below all come from one sample, sequenced in a study of CD8 T cells in Susac syndrome. A quantity of about 0.5 to 1 ug RNA underwent reverse transcription using random hexamers. TCRdb re-called the immunoSEQ multiplex PCR reads through MiXCR, storing one row per CDR3 protein. The data contain a few hundred thousand distinct CDR3 sequences, around 85% of them singletons. The source material was CD8+ T cells from PBMCs. The receptor set was obtained from a human donor with multiple sclerosis.

V is TRBV4-1 and J is TRBJ1-1, with 8 nucleotides matching TRBD1. This CDR3 is 16 amino acids long. Losses at the gene ends were 0 bases for V and 5 bases for J; bases not matched to a gene: 8. Germline-derived CDR1 and CDR2 are MGHRA and YSYEKL. CDR3 sequence reads: CASSQDPGQGWTEAFF. CDR3 coding DNA: TGCGCCAGCAGCCAAGATCCAGGACAGGGCTGGACTGAAGCTTTCTTT.

The V and J genes are TRBV27 and TRBJ2-1; possibly TRBD2 for D (5 bases). This CDR3 region has 12 residues. V was pared by 6 bases and J by 12 bases, with 15 bases between. Germline V lookup: CDR1 MNHEY, CDR2 SMNVEV (reference sequence). The CDR3 here is CASSSDTRAQFF. DNA of the CDR3: TGTGCCAGCAGCTCAGATACTAGGGCGCAGTTCTTC.

This rearrangement joins TRBV4-1 to TRBJ1-1, with no clear D. The CDR3 spans 12 residues. V shed 1 base and J shed 4 bases, with 4 bases lying between them. CDR1 is MGHRA and CDR2 is YSYEKL in the germline V gene. The CDR3 bases are TGCGCCAGCAGCCAAGTTCCCACTGAAGCTTTCTTT. Translation: CASSQVPTEAFF.

This clonotype is a singleton in its sample. This rearrangement joins TRBV29-1 to TRBJ1-1, with D possibly being TRBD1 (5 bases). The CDR3 runs to 13 residues. CDR1 is SQVTM and CDR2 is ANQGSEA in the germline V gene. V lost 6 bases, J lost 0 bases, and 11 bases lay in between. In nucleotides, the CDR3 is TGCAGCGTGTTGGGGGATATGAACACTGAAGCTTTCTTT. Residues: CSVLGDMNTEAFF.

V and J are TRBV20-1 and TRBJ2-1, with D maybe TRBD2 (6 bases). Trimming took off 0 bases at V and 6 bases at J, with 12 bases between the two ends. Germline lookup yields CDR1 DFQATT and CDR2 SNEGSKA (reference sequence). The CDR3 has 14 residues. In DNA form, the CDR3 reads TGCAGTGCTAGAGAACCGGGACTTGGCAATGAGCAGTTCTTC. This gives the protein CSAREPGLGNEQFF.

The V and J genes are TRBV12-3 or TRBV12-4 and TRBJ1-1, with 8 bases matching TRBD1. Trimming cost V 4 bases and J 3 bases; bases outside gene matches: 4. The CDR3 contains 14 residues. Here the CDR3 DNA reads TGTGCCAGCAGTTCGACAGGGGTGTACACTGAAGCTTTCTTT. Amino acid sequence: CASSSTGVYTEAFF.

The chain joins TRBV11-3 to TRBJ2-3; D remains ambiguous. The V gene's germline CDR1 is SGHNT and CDR2 YENEEA. This CDR3 comprises 14 residues. V dropped 0 bases and J dropped 6 bases, with 10 bases sitting between them. The chain's CDR3 is CASSLDGVADTQYF. The CDR3 nucleotides are TGTGCCAGCAGCTTAGATGGGGTCGCGGATACGCAGTATTTT. Full variable domain (outside the CDR3, taken from reference TRBV11-3 and TRBJ2-3): EAGVVQSPRYKIIEKKQPVAFWCNPISGHNTLYWYLQNLGQGPELLIRYENEEAVDDSQLPKDRFSAERLKGVDSTLKIQPAELGDSAVYLCASSLDGVADTQYFGPGTRLTVL.